This is a list of T cell receptor beta chains from one sample in a study of shared clonotypes between healthy human individuals. Assay used: immunoSEQ multiplex PCR; TCRdb lists only in-frame clones, some missing. The sample contains about 1,800,000 clones, roughly 95% of which appear only once. The sample comprised naive CD8+ T cells sorted from blood. Source of these receptors: a young man in good health. The CDR3 runs from the conserved cysteine through the conserved F or W. D genes are given only for firm matches. Clone size is not always given. Where it is, it says once, few, many or a class for expanded clones.

-,TRBV5-5,TRBJ2-7,TRBD1,TGTGCCAGCAGCTTGCTGATGGAGGCAGGGGGATCCTACGAGCAGTACTTC,CASSLLMEAGGSYEQYF
-,TRBV6-1,TRBJ1-6,-,TGTGCCAGCAGTGAAGGGCCTATGAGCTCCTATAATTCACCCCTCCACTTT,CASSEGPMSSYNSPLHF
-,TRBV7-6,TRBJ2-3,TRBD2,TGTGCCAGCAGCTTACTAGCGGCTCTCACAGATACGCAGTATTTT,CASSLLAALTDTQYF
-,TRBV7-9,TRBJ1-4,-,TGTGCCAGCAGCTTTAGTGGTACTAATGAAAAACTGTTTTTT,CASSFSGTNEKLFF
-,TRBV5-6,TRBJ1-1,-,TGTGCCAGCCTAACGGGCGGCTACACTGAAGCTTTCTTT,CASLTGGYTEAFF
-,TRBV7-3,TRBJ1-5,-,TGTGCCAGCAGCTTAGGCCCGGTAGGAACAGGCGGCAATCAGCCCCAGCATTTT,CASSLGPVGTGGNQPQHF
once,TRBV30,TRBJ2-7,-,TGTGCCTGGAGTGAACAGGCAGAAGAGCAGTACTTC,CAWSEQAEEQYF
-,TRBV6-6,TRBJ2-3,-,TGTGCCAGCGGGTGGGAGCCAGATACGCAGTATTTT,CASGWEPDTQYF
-,TRBV11-2,TRBJ2-7,TRBD1,TGTGCCAGCACCCCGGGGACAGCTCCCTACGAGCAGTACTTC,CASTPGTAPYEQYF
-,TRBV28,TRBJ2-7,-,TGTGCCAGCAGTCCCCGGGGGTTCTACCACGAGCAGTACTTC,CASSPRGFYHEQYF
-,TRBV6-6,TRBJ2-7,TRBD2,TGTGCCAGCAATCCGCTAGCGGGGACTTACGAGCAGTACTTC,CASNPLAGTYEQYF
-,TRBV2,TRBJ2-7,TRBD2,TGTGCCAGCAGTGAAGCAGGTCCCCTAGCGGAGTCCTACGAGCAGTACTTC,CASSEAGPLAESYEQYF
-,TRBV6-6,TRBJ1-2,-,TGTGCCAGCAGTTACTCTGGGGAAACGGGCTACACCTTC,CASSYSGETGYTF
-,TRBV10-1,TRBJ2-3,-,TGCGCCAGCAGTGGAGAGGGCCAGAGCACAGATACGCAGTATTTT,CASSGEGQSTDTQYF
-,TRBV12-5,TRBJ2-1,-,TGTGCTAGTGCTTATACACCCAATGAGCAGTTCTTC,CASAYTPNEQFF
-,TRBV27,TRBJ2-2,-,TGTGCCAGCAGTTTATCGCCCACTCTAGAAACAAACACCGGGGAGCTGTTTTTT,CASSLSPTLETNTGELFF
-,TRBV7-9,TRBJ2-1,TRBD1,TGTGCCTCCCTGGGGACAGAAGGCAATGAGCAGTTCTTC,CASLGTEGNEQFF
-,TRBV7-9,TRBJ1-4,-,TGTGCCAGCAGCTTAGGGGGGGATGAAAAACTGTTTTTT,CASSLGGDEKLFF
-,TRBV6-5,TRBJ2-5,-,TGTGCCAGCAGTCCTGAGGGGGAAGAGACCCAGTACTTC,CASSPEGEETQYF
-,TRBV11-2,TRBJ2-7,-,TGTGCCAGCAGTGGTAGTGAATACGAGCAGTACTTC,CASSGSEYEQYF
-,TRBV2,TRBJ1-3,-,TGTGCCAGCAATGACGGACCCTCTGGAAACACCATATATTTT,CASNDGPSGNTIYF
-,TRBV5-4,TRBJ2-7,-,TGTGCCAGCGGACTGGGGGGCGAGCAGTACTTC,CASGLGGEQYF
-,TRBV7-9,TRBJ2-5,-,TGTGCCAGCAGCTCATTAGACCGTCTTGGGGAGACCCAGTACTTC,CASSSLDRLGETQYF
once,TRBV9,TRBJ2-2,-,TGTGCCAGCAGCGTTGAGATGACCGGGGAGCTGTTTTTT,CASSVEMTGELFF
-,TRBV6-1,TRBJ1-2,-,TGTGCCAGCAGTCCTATCCTTTGGACAGAATATGGCTACACCTTC,CASSPILWTEYGYTF
once,TRBV7-9,TRBJ1-1,-,TGTGCCAGCAAAAGGGTGGGTGGTACTGAAGCTTTCTTT,CASKRVGGTEAFF
-,TRBV7-9,TRBJ2-7,-,TGTGCCAGCAGCCCCTCAGAGGGGATCTACGAGCAGTACTTC,CASSPSEGIYEQYF
-,TRBV6-5,TRBJ2-2,-,TGTGCCAGCAGTTACTCGAGAGGACCCGGGGAGCTGTTTTTT,CASSYSRGPGELFF
-,TRBV2,TRBJ2-5,-,TGTGCCAGCAGTGAAGCGAGGAGAGCAGAGACCCAGTACTTC,CASSEARRAETQYF